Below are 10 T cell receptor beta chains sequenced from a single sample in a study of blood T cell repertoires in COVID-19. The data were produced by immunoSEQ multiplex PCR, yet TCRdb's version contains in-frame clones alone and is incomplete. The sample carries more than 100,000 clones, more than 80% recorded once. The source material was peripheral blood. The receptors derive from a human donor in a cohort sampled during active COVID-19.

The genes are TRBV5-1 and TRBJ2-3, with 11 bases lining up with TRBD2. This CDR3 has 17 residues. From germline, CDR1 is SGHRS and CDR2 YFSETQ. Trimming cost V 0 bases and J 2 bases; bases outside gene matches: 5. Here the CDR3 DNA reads TGCGCCAGCAGCTTGGGAGGGACTAGCGGCGTCACAGATACGCAGTATTTT. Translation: CASSLGGTSGVTDTQYF.

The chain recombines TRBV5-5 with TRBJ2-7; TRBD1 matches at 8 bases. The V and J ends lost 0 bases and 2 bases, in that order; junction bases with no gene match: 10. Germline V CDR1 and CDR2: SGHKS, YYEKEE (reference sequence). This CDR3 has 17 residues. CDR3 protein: CASSLGGDRLLTYEQYF. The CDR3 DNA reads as TGTGCCAGCAGCTTGGGAGGGGACAGGCTGCTTACCTACGAGCAGTACTTC.

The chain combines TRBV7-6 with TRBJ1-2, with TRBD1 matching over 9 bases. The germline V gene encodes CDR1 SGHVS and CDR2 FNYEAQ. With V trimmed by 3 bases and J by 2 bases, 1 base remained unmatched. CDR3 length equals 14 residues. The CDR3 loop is CASSFGQGNYGYTF. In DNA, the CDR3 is TGTGCCAGCAGCTTTGGACAGGGGAACTATGGCTACACCTTC.

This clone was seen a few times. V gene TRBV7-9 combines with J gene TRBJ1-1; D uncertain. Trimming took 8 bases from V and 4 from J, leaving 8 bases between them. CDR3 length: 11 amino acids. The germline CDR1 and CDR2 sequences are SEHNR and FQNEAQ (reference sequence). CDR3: CASAFRTEAFF. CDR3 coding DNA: TGTGCCAGCGCGTTTCGCACTGAAGCTTTCTTT. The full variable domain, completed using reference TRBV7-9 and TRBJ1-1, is DTGVSQNPRHKITKRGQNVTFRCDPISEHNRLYWYRQTLGQGPEFLTYFQNEAQLEKSRLLSDRFSAERPKGSFSTLEIQRTEQGDSAMYLCASAFRTEAFFGQGTRLTVV.

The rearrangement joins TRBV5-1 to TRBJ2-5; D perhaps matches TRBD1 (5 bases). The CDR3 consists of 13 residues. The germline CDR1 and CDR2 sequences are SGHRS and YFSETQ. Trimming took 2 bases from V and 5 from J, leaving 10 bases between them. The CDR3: CASSFRAGETQYF. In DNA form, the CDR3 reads TGCGCCAGCAGCTTCAGGGCCGGGGAGACCCAGTACTTC. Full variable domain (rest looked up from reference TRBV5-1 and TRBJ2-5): KAGVTQTPRYLIKTRGQQVTLSCSPISGHRSVSWYQQTPGQGLQFLFEYFSETQRNKGNFPGRFSGRQFSNSRSEMNVSTLELGDSALYLCASSFRAGETQYFGPGTRLLVL.

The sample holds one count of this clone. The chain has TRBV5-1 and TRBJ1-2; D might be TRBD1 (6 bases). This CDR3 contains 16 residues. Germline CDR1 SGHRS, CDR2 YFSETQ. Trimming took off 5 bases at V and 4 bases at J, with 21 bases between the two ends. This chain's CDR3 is CASSPTGSTASYGYTF. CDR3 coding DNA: TGCGCCAGCAGTCCAACAGGGTCCACAGCCTCCTATGGCTACACCTTC.

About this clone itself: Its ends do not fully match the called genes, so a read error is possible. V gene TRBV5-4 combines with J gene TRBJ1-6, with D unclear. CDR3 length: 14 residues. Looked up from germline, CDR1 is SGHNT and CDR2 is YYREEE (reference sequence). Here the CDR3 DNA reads TGTGCCAGCAGTTTGGGCCAGGAAAATTCACCCCTCCACTTT. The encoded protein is CASSLGQENSPLHF.

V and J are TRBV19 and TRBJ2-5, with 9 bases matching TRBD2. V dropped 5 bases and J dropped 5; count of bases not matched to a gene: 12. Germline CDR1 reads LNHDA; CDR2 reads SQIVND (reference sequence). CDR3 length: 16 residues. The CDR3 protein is CASSLPGLAGRETQYF. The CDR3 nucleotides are TGTGCCAGTAGTCTGCCGGGACTAGCAGGACGGGAGACCCAGTACTTC.

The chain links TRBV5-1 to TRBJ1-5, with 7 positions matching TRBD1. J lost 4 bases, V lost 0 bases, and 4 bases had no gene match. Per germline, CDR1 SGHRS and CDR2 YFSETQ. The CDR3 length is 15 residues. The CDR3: CASSLEGGRNQPQHF. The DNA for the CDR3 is TGCGCCAGCAGCTTGGAAGGGGGCAGAAATCAGCCCCAGCATTTT.

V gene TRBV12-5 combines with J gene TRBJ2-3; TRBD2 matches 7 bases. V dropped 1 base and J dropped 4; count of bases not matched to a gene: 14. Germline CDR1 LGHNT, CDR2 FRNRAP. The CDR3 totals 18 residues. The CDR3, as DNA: TGTGCTAGTGGTTTGGCCTTTCGGACTAGTAGGTCCCCAGATACGCAGTATTTT. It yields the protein CASGLAFRTSRSPDTQYF.